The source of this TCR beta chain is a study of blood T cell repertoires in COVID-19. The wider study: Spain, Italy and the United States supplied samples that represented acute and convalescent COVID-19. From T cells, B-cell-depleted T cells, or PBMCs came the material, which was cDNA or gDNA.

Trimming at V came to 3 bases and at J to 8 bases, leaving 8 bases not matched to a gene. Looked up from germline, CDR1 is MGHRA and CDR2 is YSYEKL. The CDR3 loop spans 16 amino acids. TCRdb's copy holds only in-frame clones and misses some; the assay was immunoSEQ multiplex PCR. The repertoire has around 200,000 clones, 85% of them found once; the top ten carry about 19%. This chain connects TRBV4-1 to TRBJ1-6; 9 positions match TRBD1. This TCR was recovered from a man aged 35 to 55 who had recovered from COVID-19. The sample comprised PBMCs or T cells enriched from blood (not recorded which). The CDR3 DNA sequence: TGCGCCAGCAGCCAGGAACAGGGGGCTAGGGATTCACCCCTCCACTTT. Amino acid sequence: CASSQEQGARDSPLHF.